Presented here are 32 T cell receptor beta chains from one specimen sequenced in a study of cytomegalovirus exposure and HLA in healthy donors. A multiplex PCR was run with 60 Vbeta primers and 13 Jbeta primers. Clones were read by immunoSEQ multiplex PCR, and TCRdb kept only the in-frame ones, dropping some. The profile shows about 150,000 clones, 75% to 85% of them singletons. Specimen: PBMCs. These receptors all come from a man aged 25-45 years in good health and CMV-seropositive.

In this sample, this clone turned up once. V gene TRBV12-5 combines with J gene TRBJ2-7; tentatively, D is TRBD2 (5 bases). V was trimmed by 8 bases and J by 1 base, leaving 15 bases between them. CDR1 and CDR2 from the germline V gene are LGHNT and FRNRAP. The CDR3 is 14 amino acids. The CDR3 is CASYRAGESYEQYF. The CDR3 region has the DNA TGTGCTAGTTATAGGGCCGGGGAGTCCTACGAGCAGTACTTC.

This chain joins TRBV5-4 and TRBJ1-2, with 10 bases matching TRBD1. Germline V CDR1 and CDR2: SGHNT, YYREEE (reference sequence). V dropped 3 bases and J dropped 8; count of bases not matched to a gene: 4. The CDR3 covers 13 residues. The CDR3 is CASSSTGGWGYTF. Here the CDR3 DNA reads TGTGCCAGCAGCTCGACAGGGGGCTGGGGCTACACCTTC. Full variable domain (rest looked up from reference TRBV5-4 and TRBJ1-2): ETGVTQSPTHLIKTRGQQVTLRCSSQSGHNTVSWYQQALGQGPQFIFQYYREEENGRGNFPPRFSGLQFPNYSSELNVNALELDDSALYLCASSSTGGWGYTFGSGTRLTVV.

CDR3 coding DNA: TGTGCCAGCAGCTTAAATGCTGCCTCGACATACAATGAGCAGTTCTTC. Translating gives CASSLNAASTYNEQFF. The chain couples TRBV11-2 to TRBJ2-1; D is unclear. This CDR3 has 16 amino acids. Germline-derived CDR1 and CDR2 are SGHAT and FQNNGV. Trimming stripped 2 bases from V and 4 bases from J, with 15 bases between.

The rearrangement links TRBV28 to TRBJ2-4, with D perhaps TRBD1 (7 bases). The germline V gene encodes CDR1 MDHEN and CDR2 SYDVKM. The CDR3 contains 16 residues. V lost 6 bases and J 0 bases, leaving 15 bases between the germline ends. CDR3 in DNA: TGTGCCAGCAGAACCGGGGGACAGCTAGCCAAAAACATTCAGTACTTC. Protein: CASRTGGQLAKNIQYF.

The V gene is TRBV2, the J gene TRBJ2-5; 12 nucleotides line up with TRBD2. The CDR3 runs to 16 residues. The V segment lost 5 bases and the J segment 4 bases; nucleotides outside the gene matches: 8. The V gene's germline CDR1 is SNHLY and CDR2 FYNNEI. In DNA, the CDR3 is TGTGCCAGCAGTTCCCTAGCGGGAGGGCAGGGAGAGACCCAGTACTTC. Translating it yields CASSSLAGGQGETQYF.

This clone has just one count. The chain has TRBV9 and TRBJ2-7; TRBD2 aligns across 8 bases. The germline gives CDR1 SGDLS, CDR2 YYNGEE. V was clipped by 2 bases and J by 0 bases; unmatched bases: 4. The CDR3 covers 15 residues. The CDR3 region is CASSVSSGTSYEQYF. CDR3 nucleotide sequence: TGTGCCAGCAGCGTTAGTAGCGGGACCTCCTACGAGCAGTACTTC.

This rearrangement joins TRBV30 to TRBJ1-1; 11 nucleotides match TRBD1. CDR1 GTSNPN and CDR2 SVGIG come from the germline V gene (reference sequence). The V segment lost 3 bases and the J segment 2 bases; nucleotides outside the gene matches: 5. This CDR3 is built from 15 residues. The CDR3 region has the DNA TGTGCCTGGAGGGAGGACAGGGGGCCTAACACTGAAGCTTTCTTT. Amino acid sequence: CAWREDRGPNTEAFF. The full variable domain, rest sourced from reference TRBV30 and TRBJ1-1, is SQTIHQWPATLVQPVGSPLSLECTVEGTSNPNLYWYRQAAGRGLQLLFYSVGIGQISSEVPQNLSASRPQDRQFILSSKKLLLSDSGFYLCAWREDRGPNTEAFFGQGTRLTVV.

V usage is TRBV7-9 and J usage is TRBJ2-1; a weak D match, TRBD1 (5 bases). V lost 1 base to trimming and J lost 9 bases, with 16 bases between them. The CDR3 contains 15 residues. Looked up from germline, CDR1 is SEHNR and CDR2 is FQNEAQ (reference sequence). Here the CDR3 reads CASSLEQVDIGEQFF. The CDR3 coding sequence is TGTGCCAGCAGCTTAGAACAGGTGGATATCGGTGAGCAGTTCTTC.

V gene TRBV5-1 combines with J gene TRBJ2-1; TRBD1 agrees at 7 bases. The CDR3 spans 15 residues. After removal of 5 bases from V and 2 bases from J, the junction contained 7 bases not matched to a gene. Germline values: CDR1 SGHRS, CDR2 YFSETQ. CDR3: CASRSTGTAYNEQFF. The CDR3, as DNA: TGCGCCAGCAGGTCTACCGGGACAGCCTACAATGAGCAGTTCTTC.

V gene TRBV7-9 combines with J gene TRBJ1-1, with TRBD1 matching over 11 bases. The CDR3 has 15 residues. V dropped 1 base and J dropped 10; count of bases not matched to a gene: 8. CDR1 SEHNR and CDR2 FQNEAQ come from the germline V gene (reference sequence). DNA of the CDR3: TGTGCCAGCAGCTTAGGGGACAGGGGGTCCTCGGGAGCTTTCTTT. Amino acids: CASSLGDRGSSGAFF.

The V and J genes are TRBV15 and TRBJ2-3; D may be TRBD2 (7 bases). V gave up 3 bases and J gave up 2 bases, with 18 bases separating them. Germline V lookup: CDR1 LNHNV, CDR2 YYDKDF (reference sequence). CDR3 length: 17 amino acids. The CDR3 region is CATSRQAGAGITDTQYF. The CDR3 coding sequence is TGTGCCACCAGCAGGCAGGCGGGGGCGGGGATCACAGATACGCAGTATTTT.

The chain employs TRBV19 and TRBJ2-7, with 8 positions matching TRBD2. Germline CDR1 reads LNHDA; CDR2 reads SQIVND (reference sequence). The CDR3 contains 15 residues. V dropped 3 bases and J dropped 1; count of bases not matched to a gene: 5. CDR3 DNA sequence: TGTGCCAGTAGTATTGCGCTAGCGGGTTCCTACGAGCAGTACTTC. Encoded protein: CASSIALAGSYEQYF.

This chain connects TRBV4-1 to TRBJ2-7; TRBD1 agrees at 11 bases. This CDR3 spans 17 amino acids. Germline CDR1 is MGHRA and CDR2 is YSYEKL. Losses at the gene ends were 2 bases for V and 3 bases for J; bases not matched to a gene: 9. This chain's CDR3 is CASSQRLRDRGYYEQYF. The CDR3 DNA reads as TGCGCCAGCAGCCAACGACTCCGGGACAGGGGGTACTACGAGCAGTACTTC.

The J gene is TRBJ2-7, the V gene TRBV19; 8 nucleotides agree with TRBD1. V lost 8 bases to trimming and J lost 2 bases; unmatched junction nucleotides: 8. CDR1 and CDR2 from the germline V gene are LNHDA and SQIVND (reference sequence). This CDR3 is built from 14 residues. This chain's CDR3 is CASGQGKGPYEQYF. CDR3 nucleotides: TGTGCCAGTGGACAGGGCAAAGGGCCCTACGAGCAGTACTTC. The full variable domain, rest sourced from reference TRBV19 and TRBJ2-7, is DGGITQSPKYLFRKEGQNVTLSCEQNLNHDAMYWYRQDPGQGLRLIYYSQIVNDFQKGDIAEGYSVSREKKESFPLTVTSAQKNPTAFYLCASGQGKGPYEQYFGPGTRLTVT.

The chain employs TRBV1 and TRBJ1-1; TRBD1, as called in the table, went unchecked against the DNA. TRBV1 is an annotated pseudogene. The CDR3 totals 16 residues. CDR3 nucleotide sequence: TGCACCAGCAGCCCCGGACAGGGGGCAGGGTACACTGAAGCTTTCTTT. It translates to CTSSPGQGAGYTEAFF.

The rearrangement uses TRBV7-9 and TRBJ1-2; 11 bases match TRBD1. The CDR3 loop spans 15 amino acids. The germline CDR1 and CDR2 sequences are SEHNR and FQNEAQ (reference sequence). V was pared by 4 bases and J by 3 bases, with 4 bases of the junction left unmatched. CDR3 in DNA: TGTGCCAGCAGCTCAGGACAGGGGGCTGACTATGGCTACACCTTC. Translation gives CASSSGQGADYGYTF.

This chain uses TRBV12-5 with TRBJ2-5, with D possibly TRBD1 on 7 matching bases. Deletions cut 0 bases from V and 5 bases from J, with 13 bases between. CDR3 length equals 15 residues. Germline V CDR1 and CDR2: LGHNT, FRNRAP. CDR3 region: CASGLVARGVETQYF. The CDR3 nucleotides are TGTGCTAGTGGTTTGGTGGCCAGGGGGGTGGAGACCCAGTACTTC.

V gene TRBV5-6 combines with J gene TRBJ1-3; D remains ambiguous. V shed 5 bases and J shed 1 base, with 13 bases lying between them. This CDR3 is 15 amino acids long. Germline V gene data show CDR1 as SGHDT and CDR2 as YYEEEE. The chain's CDR3 is CASSWEASSGNTIYF. The CDR3 DNA is TGTGCCAGCAGTTGGGAGGCTTCTTCTGGAAACACCATATATTTT.

The chain joins TRBV7-2 to TRBJ2-5; D is unresolved. There are 13 residues in the CDR3. The V and J ends lost 2 bases and 5 bases respectively, with 9 bases between them. Germline lookup yields CDR1 SGHTA and CDR2 FQGNSA. Here the CDR3 DNA reads TGTGCCAGCAGCTTAAATCTTTTGGAGACCCAGTACTTC. The encoded protein is CASSLNLLETQYF.

About this clone: One junction end disagrees with the germline gene, perhaps due to a read error. Other DNA sequences from this sample encode an identical CDR3 as well. The V and J genes are TRBV5-1 and TRBJ1-5; 7 bases fit TRBD1. Germline CDR1 SGHRS, CDR2 YFSETQ. The CDR3 is 14 amino acids. The CDR3 spells CASSLAGTDQPQHF. CDR3 sequence (DNA): TGCGCCAGCAGCTTGGCTGGGACAGATCAGCCCCAGCACTTT.

This chain uses TRBV4-3 with TRBJ2-1; TRBD1 aligns across 10 bases. The CDR3 loop spans 15 amino acids. V lost 0 bases and J lost 7; bases outside the gene matches: 3. Germline CDR1 and CDR2: LGHNA and YSLEER. Here the CDR3 reads CASSQDRQGANEQFF. Here the CDR3 DNA reads TGCGCCAGCAGCCAAGATCGACAGGGGGCGAATGAGCAGTTCTTC.

This clone came up once. The V call is TRBV27, the J call TRBJ1-5; 8 nucleotides match TRBD1. V shed 4 bases and J 6 bases; nucleotides not matched to a gene: 5. The CDR3 sequence is 14 residues long. Germline V lookup: CDR1 MNHEY, CDR2 SMNVEV (reference sequence). In DNA, the CDR3 is TGTGCCAGCAGTTCCCAGGGGGCCCGTCAGCCCCAGCATTTT. Its translation is CASSSQGARQPQHF.

On this clone itself: The same CDR3 arises from other DNA sequences in this sample as well. J is TRBJ2-7 and V is TRBV28; D unresolved. V shed 4 bases and J shed 0 bases, with 4 bases lying between them. The CDR3 loop spans 12 amino acids. CDR1 is MDHEN, CDR2 SYDVKM, per germline. The CDR3 bases are TGTGCCAGCAGTTCGAGCTCCTACGAGCAGTACTTC. Its protein is CASSSSSYEQYF.

This chain joins TRBV28 and TRBJ1-3; tentatively, D is TRBD1 (6 bases). This CDR3 spans 15 amino acids. The V and J ends lost 8 bases and 0 bases respectively, with 14 bases between them. CDR1 MDHEN and CDR2 SYDVKM come from the germline V gene. CDR3 sequence: CASGTGSFSGNTIYF. The CDR3, as DNA: TGTGCCAGCGGAACAGGGTCCTTCTCTGGAAACACCATATATTTT.

The V and J genes are TRBV7-9 and TRBJ1-1, with D perhaps TRBD1 (6 bases). V gave up 3 bases and J gave up 4 bases, with 12 bases separating them. Looked up from germline, CDR1 is SEHNR and CDR2 is FQNEAQ (reference sequence). This CDR3 is 14 amino acids long. CDR3 DNA sequence: TGTGCCAGCAGCTTCCCAGGGGAAGGCACTGAAGCTTTCTTT. Its translation is CASSFPGEGTEAFF.

This clone has only one observation. The chain is built from TRBV5-5 and TRBJ1-2; tentatively, D is TRBD1 (6 bases). Trimming took 5 bases from V and 7 from J, leaving 12 bases between them. The length of the CDR3 is 12 residues. CDR1 is SGHKS, CDR2 YYEKEE, per germline (reference sequence). The CDR3 DNA is TGTGCCAGCAGGACAGCAGGGGTTGGCTACACCTTC. Translated, it gives CASRTAGVGYTF. The entire variable domain, with the rest obtained from reference TRBV5-5 and TRBJ1-2, is as follows: DAGVTQSPTHLIKTRGQQVTLRCSPISGHKSVSWYQQVLGQGPQFIFQYYEKEERGRGNFPDRFSARQFPNYSSELNVNALLLGDSALYLCASRTAGVGYTFGSGTRLTVV.

This clone has a single count. This sequence joins TRBV27 and TRBJ2-1; 14 bases are shared with TRBD2. CDR3 length: 16 residues. Unmatched junction bases numbered 12, after V lost 9 bases and J lost 8 bases. Germline-derived CDR1 and CDR2 are MNHEY and SMNVEV (reference sequence). The CDR3 is CASSSGTSGRRDEQFF. CDR3 DNA sequence: TGTGCCAGTTCCTCCGGGACTAGCGGGAGACGGGATGAGCAGTTCTTC.

This clone showed up just once. This chain connects TRBV18 to TRBJ2-2; D not certain. This CDR3 is built from 16 residues. Germline CDR1 reads KGHSH; CDR2 reads LQKENI. The V end lost 3 bases, the J end lost 6 bases, and 17 bases lay between the germline ends. The CDR3 DNA reads as TGTGCCAGCTCACCCCCCCGGAGTCACCTGCCCGGGGAGCTGTTTTTT. Protein sequence: CASSPPRSHLPGELFF.

V and J are TRBV4-3 and TRBJ2-1; TRBD1 agrees at 8 bases. Per the germline V gene, CDR1 is LGHNA and CDR2 is YSLEER. The CDR3 runs to 14 residues. V gave up 1 base and J gave up 10 bases; unmatched junction bases: 6. The CDR3 bases are TGCGCCAGCAGCCAAGGGGACAGGCCGGGAGAGCAGTTCTTC. As protein: CASSQGDRPGEQFF.

The chain combines TRBV4-1 with TRBJ2-3, with TRBD1 matching 9 bases. Germline V lookup: CDR1 MGHRA, CDR2 YSYEKL. The CDR3 loop spans 17 amino acids. With 1 base clipped from V and 8 bases from J, the junction kept 13 bases outside the gene matches. CDR3 nucleotide sequence: TGCGCCAGCAGCCAAGGAGGACAGGGGACGAGGGAGCGTACGCAGTATTTT. Protein: CASSQGGQGTRERTQYF.

The V call is TRBV4-1, the J call TRBJ2-7; 7 bases map to TRBD1. Unmatched junction bases numbered 6, after V lost 2 bases and J lost 5 bases. Germline V gene lookup returns CDR1 MGHRA and CDR2 YSYEKL. The CDR3 has 14 residues. DNA of the CDR3: TGCGCCAGCAGCCAACCTGGACAGGCAAACGAGCAGTACTTC. Translation gives CASSQPGQANEQYF.

The V and J genes are TRBV5-1 and TRBJ2-2; no reliable D call. V lost 9 bases to trimming and J lost 5 bases, with 2 bases between them. CDR1 and CDR2 (germline): SGHRS, YFSETQ. This CDR3 spans 9 amino acids. CDR3 sequence: CATTGELFF. For the CDR3, the DNA is TGCGCCACGACCGGGGAGCTGTTTTTT.